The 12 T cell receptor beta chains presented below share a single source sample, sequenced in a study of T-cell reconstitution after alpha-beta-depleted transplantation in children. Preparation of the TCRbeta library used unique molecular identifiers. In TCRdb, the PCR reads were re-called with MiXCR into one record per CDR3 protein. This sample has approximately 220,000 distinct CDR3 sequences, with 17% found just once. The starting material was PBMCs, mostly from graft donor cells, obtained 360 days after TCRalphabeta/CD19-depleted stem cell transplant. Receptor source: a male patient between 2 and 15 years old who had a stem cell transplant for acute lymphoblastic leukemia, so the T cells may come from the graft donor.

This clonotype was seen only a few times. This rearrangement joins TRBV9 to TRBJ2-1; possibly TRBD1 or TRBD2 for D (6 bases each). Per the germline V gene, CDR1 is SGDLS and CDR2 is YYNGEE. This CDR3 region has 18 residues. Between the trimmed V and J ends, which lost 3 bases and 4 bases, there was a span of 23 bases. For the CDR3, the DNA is TGTGCCAGCAGCGCCCGGTGGGAGAGGGGGGCTCGGTACAATGAGCAGTTCTTC. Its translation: CASSARWERGARYNEQFF.

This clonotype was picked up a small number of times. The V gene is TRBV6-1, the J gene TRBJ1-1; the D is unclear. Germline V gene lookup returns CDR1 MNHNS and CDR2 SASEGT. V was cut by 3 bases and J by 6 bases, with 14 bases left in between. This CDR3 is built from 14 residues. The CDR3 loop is CASSERPVQAEAFF. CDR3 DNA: TGTGCCAGCAGTGAGAGGCCGGTTCAGGCTGAAGCTTTCTTT.

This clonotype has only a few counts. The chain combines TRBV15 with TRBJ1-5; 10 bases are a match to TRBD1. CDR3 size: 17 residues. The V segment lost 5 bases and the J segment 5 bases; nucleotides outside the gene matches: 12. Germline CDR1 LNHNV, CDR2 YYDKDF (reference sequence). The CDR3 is CATSGTRDRGPHQPQHF. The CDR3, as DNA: TGTGCCACCAGCGGGACCAGGGACAGGGGCCCTCATCAGCCCCAGCATTTT.

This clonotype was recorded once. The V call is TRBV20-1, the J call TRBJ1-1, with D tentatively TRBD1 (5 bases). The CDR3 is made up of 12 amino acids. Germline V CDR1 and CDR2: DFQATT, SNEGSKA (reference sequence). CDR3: CSAPSGGNEAFF. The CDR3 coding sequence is TGCAGCGCCCCTAGTGGGGGAAATGAAGCTTTCTTT.

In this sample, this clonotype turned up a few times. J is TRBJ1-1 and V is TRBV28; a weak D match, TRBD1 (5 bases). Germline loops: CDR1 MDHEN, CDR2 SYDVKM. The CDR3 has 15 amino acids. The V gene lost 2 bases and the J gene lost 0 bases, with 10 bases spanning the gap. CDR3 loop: CASSLPDRLNTEAFF. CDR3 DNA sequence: TGTGCCAGCAGTTTACCAGACAGACTGAACACTGAAGCTTTCTTT.

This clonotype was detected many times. CDR3 DNA sequence: TGCAGTGCACCTCGGACGGGGCCGAACACTGAAGCTTTCTTT. Amino acid sequence: CSAPRTGPNTEAFF. The chain recombines TRBV20-1 with TRBJ1-1, with D perhaps matching TRBD1 (5 bases). The CDR3 is 14 residues long. Trimming stripped 6 bases from V and 1 base from J, with 15 bases between. Looked up from germline, CDR1 is DFQATT and CDR2 is SNEGSKA (reference sequence).

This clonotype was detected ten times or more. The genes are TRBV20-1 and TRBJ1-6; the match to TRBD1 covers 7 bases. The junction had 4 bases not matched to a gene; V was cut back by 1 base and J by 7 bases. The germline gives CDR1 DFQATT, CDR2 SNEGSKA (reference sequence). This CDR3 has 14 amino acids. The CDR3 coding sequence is TGCAGTGCTAGAGTAAAGGGGGCAAATTCACCCCTCCACTTT. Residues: CSARVKGANSPLHF.

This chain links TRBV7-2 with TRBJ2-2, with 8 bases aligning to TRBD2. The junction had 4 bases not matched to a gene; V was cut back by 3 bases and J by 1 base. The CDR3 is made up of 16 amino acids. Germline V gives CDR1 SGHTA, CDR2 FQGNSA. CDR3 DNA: TGTGCCAGCAGCTTCCCTAGCGGGCGGAACACCGGGGAGCTGTTTTTT. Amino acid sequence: CASSFPSGRNTGELFF.

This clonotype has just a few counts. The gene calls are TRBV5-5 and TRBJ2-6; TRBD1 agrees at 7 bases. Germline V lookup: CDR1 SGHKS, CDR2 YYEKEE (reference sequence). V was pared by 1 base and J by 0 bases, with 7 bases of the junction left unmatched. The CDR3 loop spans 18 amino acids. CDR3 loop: CASSLTGTAFSGANVLTF. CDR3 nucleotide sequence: TGTGCCAGCAGCTTGACCGGGACAGCTTTCTCTGGGGCCAACGTCCTGACTTTC. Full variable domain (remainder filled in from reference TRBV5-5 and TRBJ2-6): DAGVTQSPTHLIKTRGQQVTLRCSPISGHKSVSWYQQVLGQGPQFIFQYYEKEERGRGNFPDRFSARQFPNYSSELNVNALLLGDSALYLCASSLTGTAFSGANVLTFGAGSRLTVL.

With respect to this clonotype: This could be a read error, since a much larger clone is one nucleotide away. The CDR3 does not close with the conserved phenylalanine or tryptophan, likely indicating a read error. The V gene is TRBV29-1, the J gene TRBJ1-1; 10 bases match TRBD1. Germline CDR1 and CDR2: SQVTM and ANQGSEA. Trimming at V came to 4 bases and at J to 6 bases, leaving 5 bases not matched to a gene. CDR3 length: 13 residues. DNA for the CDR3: TGCAGCGTTGCGGGACAGGGGTACGCTGAAGCTTTCTGT. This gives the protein CSVAGQGYAEAFC.

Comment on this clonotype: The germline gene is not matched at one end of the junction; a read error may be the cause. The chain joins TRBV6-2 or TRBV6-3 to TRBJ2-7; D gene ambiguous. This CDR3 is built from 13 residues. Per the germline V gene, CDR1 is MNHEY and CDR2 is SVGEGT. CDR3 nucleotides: TGTGCCAGCAGTCACTCCAGGACGGACGAGCAGTACTTC. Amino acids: CASSHSRTDEQYF.

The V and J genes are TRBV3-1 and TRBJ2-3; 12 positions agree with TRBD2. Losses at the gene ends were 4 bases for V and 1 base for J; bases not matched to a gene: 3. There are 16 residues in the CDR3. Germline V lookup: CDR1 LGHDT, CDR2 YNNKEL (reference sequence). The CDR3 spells CASSPRTSGGTDTQYF. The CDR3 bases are TGTGCCAGCAGCCCGCGGACTAGCGGGGGCACAGATACGCAGTATTTT.